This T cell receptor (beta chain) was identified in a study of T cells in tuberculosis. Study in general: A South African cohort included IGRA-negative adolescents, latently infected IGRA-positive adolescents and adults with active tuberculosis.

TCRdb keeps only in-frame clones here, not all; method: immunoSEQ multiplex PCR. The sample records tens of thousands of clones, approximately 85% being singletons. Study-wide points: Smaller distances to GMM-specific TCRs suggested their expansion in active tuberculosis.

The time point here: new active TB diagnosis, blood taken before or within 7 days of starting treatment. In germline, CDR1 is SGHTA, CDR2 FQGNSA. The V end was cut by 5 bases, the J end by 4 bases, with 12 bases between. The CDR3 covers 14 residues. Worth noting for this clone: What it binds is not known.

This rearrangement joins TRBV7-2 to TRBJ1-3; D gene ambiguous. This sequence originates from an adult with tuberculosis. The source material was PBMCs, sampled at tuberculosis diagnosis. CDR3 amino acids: CASSPPEAGNTIYF. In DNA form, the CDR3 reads TGTGCCAGCAGCCCCCCGGAGGCCGGAAACACCATATATTTT.